Listed here are 31 T cell receptor beta chains from one sample, sequenced in a study of blood T cell repertoires in COVID-19. Produced via immunoSEQ multiplex PCR; TCRdb's table is partial and in-frame only. Seen here are some 180,000 clones, 79% observed once, and the top ten hold around 5.9%. Sequencing was carried out using peripheral blood. These receptors were obtained from a woman aged 40 to 55 with COVID-19, enrolled during active disease.

The J gene is TRBJ1-3, the V gene TRBV4-1; 11 bases are a match to TRBD1. In germline, CDR1 is MGHRA, CDR2 YSYEKL. CDR3 length: 15 residues. The J segment lost 3 bases and the V segment lost 3 bases, leaving 1 base of the junction unmatched. CDR3: CASSQGTGGGNTIYF. The CDR3, as DNA: TGCGCCAGCAGCCAGGGGACAGGGGGTGGAAACACCATATATTTT.

This rearrangement joins TRBV3-1 (or the pseudogene TRBV3-2) to TRBJ2-7, with 9 nucleotides matching TRBD1. V gave up 4 bases and J gave up 0 bases; unmatched junction bases: 1. Looked up from germline, CDR1 is LGHDT and CDR2 is YNNKEL (reference sequence). The CDR3 spans 14 residues. CDR3 sequence: CASSLGQGSYEQYF. In nucleotides, the CDR3 is TGTGCCAGCAGCCTGGGACAGGGCTCCTACGAGCAGTACTTC.

V and J are TRBV10-3 and TRBJ2-7; D gene uncertain. The ends were cut back, 6 bases at V and 0 bases at J, with 9 bases in the middle. The CDR3 covers 13 residues. Germline CDR1 is ENHRY and CDR2 is SYGVKD. CDR3 DNA sequence: TGTGCCATCAGCCCTATTAGCTCCTACGAGCAGTACTTC. Amino acids: CAISPISSYEQYF.

The genes are TRBV6-5 and TRBJ2-2; TRBD1 matches 8 bases. The CDR3 extends over 15 amino acids. V lost 6 bases to trimming and J lost 2 bases; unmatched junction nucleotides: 5. Germline assignment: CDR1 MNHEY and CDR2 SVGAGI. DNA of the CDR3: TGTGCCAGCAGCCGCGGACAGGGTAACACCGGGGAGCTGTTTTTT. Residues: CASSRGQGNTGELFF.

Many counts were recorded for this clone. The chain carries TRBV6-6 and TRBJ1-3, with D unresolved. Germline assignment: CDR1 MNHNY and CDR2 SVGAGI (reference sequence). The V and J ends lost 6 bases and 4 bases respectively, with 19 bases between them. The CDR3 is made up of 16 amino acids. The CDR3 DNA sequence: TGTGCCAGCAGCCCCCGAGGGCAAGAGCTGGGAAACACCATATATTTT. Translating gives CASSPRGQELGNTIYF.

This chain connects TRBV5-5 to TRBJ2-2, with TRBD1 matching over 9 bases. The J segment lost 5 bases and the V segment lost 5 bases, leaving 7 bases of the junction unmatched. CDR1 and CDR2 from the germline V gene are SGHKS and YYEKEE (reference sequence). This CDR3 is built from 15 residues. In DNA, the CDR3 is TGTGCCAGCAGGAACAGGGGGCAAGTTACCGGGGAGCTGTTTTTT. Amino acids: CASRNRGQVTGELFF.

This clone was picked up one time. V is TRBV5-5 and J is TRBJ2-7; TRBD1 matches 11 bases. The germline V gene encodes CDR1 SGHKS and CDR2 YYEKEE (reference sequence). J was trimmed by 6 bases and V by 4 bases; bases with no gene match: 9. The CDR3 totals 15 residues. CDR3 DNA sequence: TGTGCCAGCAGCCCCTCCGGGACAGGGGGACCCGAGCAGTACTTC. Translating it yields CASSPSGTGGPEQYF.

V gene TRBV4-2 combines with J gene TRBJ1-5; a weak D match, TRBD1 (6 bases). The germline gives CDR1 LGHNA, CDR2 YNFKEQ. Deletions cut 5 bases from V and 3 bases from J, with 14 bases between. CDR3 length equals 15 residues. Written as DNA, the CDR3 is TGTGCCAGCAGCGACGTACAGGGATCCAATCAGCCCCAGCATTTT. Translation gives CASSDVQGSNQPQHF.

This clone showed up just a few times. The J gene is TRBJ2-1, the V gene TRBV5-4, with D possibly TRBD2 on 5 matching bases. Looked up from germline, CDR1 is SGHNT and CDR2 is YYREEE (reference sequence). This CDR3 region has 16 residues. V was clipped by 0 bases and J by 7 bases, with 17 bases between them. CDR3 sequence (DNA): TGTGCCAGCAGCTTGGGGGCTACTAGTACGGGAAATGAGCAGTTCTTC. It codes for CASSLGATSTGNEQFF.

The V gene is TRBV5-1, the J gene TRBJ1-6; 9 nucleotides match TRBD1. Germline CDR1 reads SGHRS; CDR2 reads YFSETQ. The J segment lost 4 bases and the V segment lost 4 bases, leaving 6 bases of the junction unmatched. This CDR3 has 16 residues. The CDR3 region is CASSRTGEVYNSPLHF. As DNA, the CDR3 is TGCGCCAGCAGCCGGACAGGGGAGGTGTATAATTCACCCCTCCACTTT.

This clone was observed a handful of times. V and J are TRBV15 and TRBJ2-7; 8 bases are a match to TRBD2. Looked up from germline, CDR1 is LNHNV and CDR2 is YYDKDF (reference sequence). The CDR3 extends over 16 amino acids. V lost 6 bases, J lost 5 bases, and 15 bases stayed unmatched. The CDR3 loop is CATSPRSSGKADEQYF. The CDR3 coding sequence is TGTGCCACCAGTCCCCGGAGTAGCGGGAAAGCGGACGAGCAGTACTTC.

This clone was seen just once. This chain uses TRBV3-1 (or the pseudogene TRBV3-2) with TRBJ1-1, with D possibly TRBD1 on 6 matching bases. V was shortened by 1 base and J by 12 bases, with 15 bases between the two germline ends. From germline, CDR1 is LGHDT and CDR2 YNNKEL (reference sequence). CDR3 length: 13 residues. CDR3 nucleotides: TGTGCCAGCAGCCAAGTAAGGGGGGGGCATACTTTCTTT. Amino acid sequence: CASSQVRGGHTFF.

This rearrangement joins TRBV14 to TRBJ1-1; no definite D call. Germline-derived CDR1 and CDR2 are SGHDN and FVKESK. CDR3 length: 13 residues. The V end lost 0 bases, the J end lost 8 bases, and 10 bases lay between the germline ends. The CDR3 coding sequence is TGTGCCAGCAGCCAAGATCGGCACAGAGAAGCTTTCTTT. Its translation is CASSQDRHREAFF.

The chain employs TRBV3-1 (or the pseudogene TRBV3-2) and TRBJ2-1; possibly TRBD2 for D (5 bases). The germline V gene has CDR1 LGHDT and CDR2 YNNKEL (reference sequence). The V end was cut by 1 base, the J end by 6 bases, with 10 bases between. This CDR3 has 14 amino acids. CDR3 region: CASSQAGVGNEQFF. CDR3 DNA sequence: TGTGCCAGCAGCCAAGCCGGGGTGGGCAATGAGCAGTTCTTC.

The chain has TRBV6-5 and TRBJ2-7, with 10 bases that match TRBD2. J lost 2 bases, V lost 5 bases, and 6 bases had no gene match. Germline V gives CDR1 MNHEY, CDR2 SVGAGI. This CDR3 has 15 residues. The CDR3 DNA reads TGTGCCAGCAGTCCGACTAGCGGGTCCGCCTACGAGCAGTACTTC. Amino acid sequence: CASSPTSGSAYEQYF.

This chain links TRBV2 with TRBJ2-5; 7 bases align to TRBD1. V was pared by 7 bases and J by 2 bases, with 1 base of the junction left unmatched. The CDR3 runs to 12 residues. Germline V gene sequence: CDR1 SNHLY, CDR2 FYNNEI. CDR3 nucleotides: TGTGCCAGCACACAGGGGCAAGAGACCCAGTACTTC. This translates into CASTQGQETQYF.

In this sample, this clone turned up once. The J gene is TRBJ2-1, the V gene TRBV30, with D possibly being TRBD2 (5 bases). The CDR3 extends over 15 amino acids. CDR1 GTSNPN and CDR2 SVGIG come from the germline V gene (reference sequence). Trimming left V 2 bases short and J 1 base short, with 12 bases between. The CDR3 DNA reads TGTGCCTGGAGTCCCCTGAGCGGATCCTACAATGAGCAGTTCTTC. Amino acids: CAWSPLSGSYNEQFF.

The chain couples TRBV11-3 to TRBJ1-2; TRBD1 is a possible D gene (6 bases). Germline V lookup: CDR1 SGHNT, CDR2 YENEEA. This CDR3 has 14 amino acids. Trimming pared 4 bases from V and 10 bases from J, leaving 19 bases between. The CDR3 loop is CASSSATFDRTYTF. The CDR3 DNA follows: TGTGCCAGCAGCTCCGCGACCTTCGACAGGACCTACACCTTC.

The chain links TRBV29-1 to TRBJ2-1; the D gene is possibly TRBD2 (6 bases). V shed 2 bases and J shed 6 bases, with 14 bases lying between them. Germline-derived CDR1 and CDR2 are SQVTM and ANQGSEA. The CDR3 length is 14 residues. The CDR3 region is CSVEPGTAINEQFF. The DNA for the CDR3 is TGCAGCGTTGAACCCGGGACTGCTATCAATGAGCAGTTCTTC.

The chain employs TRBV5-1 and TRBJ2-2; perhaps TRBD2 as D (6 bases). Germline CDR1 and CDR2: SGHRS and YFSETQ. V lost 1 base, J lost 0 bases, and 7 bases lay in between. This CDR3 is 15 amino acids long. CDR3 DNA: TGCGCCAGCAGCTTGCAGCGGGCGAACACCGGGGAGCTGTTTTTT. It translates to CASSLQRANTGELFF.

CDR3 sequence reads: CASSPRQGDNEQYF. The CDR3 DNA follows: TGCGCCAGCAGCCCCCGACAGGGAGATAACGAGCAGTACTTC. The chain couples TRBV4-1 to TRBJ2-7, with 7 bases fitting TRBD1. CDR3 length: 14 amino acids. Germline V gene sequence: CDR1 MGHRA, CDR2 YSYEKL. Losses at the gene ends were 4 bases for V and 5 bases for J; bases not matched to a gene: 8.

V and J are TRBV2 and TRBJ2-2; D is unclear. From germline, CDR1 is SNHLY and CDR2 FYNNEI. Trimming took off 0 bases at V and 5 bases at J, with 4 bases between the two ends. The CDR3 loop spans 13 amino acids. The CDR3 region is CASSEAPTGELFF. The CDR3 coding sequence is TGTGCCAGCAGTGAAGCCCCGACCGGGGAGCTGTTTTTT.

The CDR3 sequence is CSVVRARGYEQYF. CDR3 coding DNA: TGCAGCGTTGTTAGGGCCCGGGGGTACGAGCAGTACTTC. The rearrangement links TRBV29-1 to TRBJ2-7; a weak D match, TRBD2 (6 bases). This CDR3 region has 13 residues. Per the germline V gene, CDR1 is SQVTM and CDR2 is ANQGSEA. V was trimmed by 4 bases and J by 4 bases, leaving 14 bases between them.

This clone was counted between two and nine times. This sequence joins TRBV6-5 and TRBJ1-5, with D possibly being TRBD1 (6 bases). The CDR3 is 14 amino acids. V lost 6 bases to trimming and J lost 4 bases, with 13 bases between them. Per the germline V gene, CDR1 is MNHEY and CDR2 is SVGAGI. The CDR3, as DNA: TGTGCCAGCAGCCCCGGGACACATAATCAGCCCCAGCATTTT. As protein: CASSPGTHNQPQHF.

This rearrangement joins TRBV5-1 to TRBJ2-3, with 9 bases fitting TRBD1. Germline loops: CDR1 SGHRS, CDR2 YFSETQ. This CDR3 contains 15 residues. J lost 5 bases, V lost 4 bases, and 8 bases had no gene match. The CDR3 reads CASSPGTGRIDTQYF. For the CDR3, the DNA is TGCGCCAGCAGCCCTGGGACAGGGAGGATAGATACGCAGTATTTT.

The rearrangement joins TRBV6-5 to TRBJ2-1, with D possibly matching TRBD2 (6 bases). Germline V gives CDR1 MNHEY, CDR2 SVGAGI. This CDR3 region has 16 residues. Trimming removed 0 bases at V and 7 bases at J, with 16 bases between. CDR3 region: CASSYSNRGFGNEQFF. CDR3 in DNA: TGTGCCAGCAGTTACTCGAACCGGGGGTTTGGTAATGAGCAGTTCTTC.

Points on this clone: One end of the junction varies from germline; a read error may be responsible. V and J are TRBV6-1 and TRBJ1-2, with TRBD1 as a possible D gene (5 bases). The CDR3 is 14 residues long. The germline V gene encodes CDR1 MNHNS and CDR2 SASEGT. The CDR3 reads CASSEYVTDTRLAF. CDR3 nucleotide sequence: TGTGCCAGCAGTGAATACGTGACGGACACAAGGCTCGCCTTC.

About this clone itself: This may stem from a read error, because a much larger clone lies one nucleotide away. The genes are TRBV2 and TRBJ2-5, with D uncertain. The CDR3 contains 11 residues. In germline, CDR1 is SNHLY, CDR2 FYNNEI. V lost 6 bases and J 2 bases, leaving 4 bases between the germline ends. CDR3 nucleotides: TGTGCCAGCAGCCAACAAGAGACCCAGTACTTC. It encodes CASSQQETQYF.

The chain recombines TRBV7-2 with TRBJ1-5; no clear D. Germline V gives CDR1 SGHTA, CDR2 FQGNSA. The CDR3 has 12 amino acids. Trimming cost V 5 bases and J 4 bases, with 6 bases left between them. The CDR3 sequence is CASSLQNQPQHF. The CDR3 DNA follows: TGTGCCAGCAGCCTACAGAATCAGCCCCAGCATTTT.

Note on this clone: Other DNA sequences of this sample code for an identical CDR3. The V and J genes are TRBV7-8 and TRBJ1-4; D not resolved. V lost 1 base, J lost 3 bases, and 9 bases lay in between. The CDR3 loop spans 15 amino acids. CDR1 and CDR2 from the germline V gene are SGHVS and FQNEAQ. In nucleotides, the CDR3 is TGTGCCAGCAGCTTAGTAACTGGGCCTAATGAAAAACTGTTTTTT. Its protein product is CASSLVTGPNEKLFF.

The rearrangement uses TRBV5-1 and TRBJ2-6; perhaps TRBD1 as D (5 bases). Germline V CDR1 and CDR2: SGHRS, YFSETQ. The length of the CDR3 is 14 residues. V was clipped by 5 bases and J by 3 bases, with 9 bases between them. The CDR3 region has the DNA TGCGCCAGCAGTCAGGGCCATGGGGCCAACGTCCTGACTTTC. It specifies CASSQGHGANVLTF.